The 27 T cell receptor beta chains given below trace back to one sample, sequenced in a study of T cells in Graves' hyperthyroidism and ophthalmopathy. The CDR3 regions of TCR beta were amplified from RNA transcripts. HTBI primers were employed in a first-round RT-PCR of the TCR CDR3. TCRdb independently ran MiXCR on the multiplex PCR reads; one entry per CDR3 protein. The table shows tens of thousands of distinct CDR3 sequences, with approximately 52% occurring only once. Sample: blood. All receptors come from a man between 40 and 49 years old with Graves' ophthalmopathy.

This chain joins TRBV6-1 and TRBJ1-2, with 8 bases identical to TRBD1. The junction had 7 bases not matched to a gene; V was cut back by 8 bases and J by 2 bases. Germline CDR1 and CDR2: MNHNS and SASEGT. CDR3 length equals 14 residues. The CDR3 region is CASGDRGANYGYTF. In nucleotides, the CDR3 is TGTGCCAGCGGAGACAGGGGTGCCAACTATGGCTACACCTTC.

This clonotype was seen many times. The chain links TRBV19 to TRBJ2-2; no reliable D call. With 3 bases removed from V and 3 bases from J, the gap between germline ends came to 17 bases. CDR1 and CDR2 from the germline V gene are LNHDA and SQIVND (reference sequence). This CDR3 spans 17 amino acids. DNA of the CDR3: TGTGCCAGTAGTATTCCTCCCCAAAGGGCCGACACCGGGGAGCTGTTTTTT. This codes for CASSIPPQRADTGELFF.

The chain links TRBV9 to TRBJ2-3; D is ambiguous. V gave up 2 bases and J gave up 4 bases, with 11 bases separating them. CDR3 size: 14 residues. CDR1 is SGDLS, CDR2 YYNGEE, per germline. This chain's CDR3 is CASSVDRKPDTQYF. The CDR3 DNA reads as TGTGCCAGCAGCGTCGACCGCAAACCAGATACGCAGTATTTT.

There are many counts of this clonotype. This chain uses TRBV9 with TRBJ1-2, with D perhaps TRBD1 (5 bases). Germline-derived CDR1 and CDR2 are SGDLS and YYNGEE. Trimming cost V 6 bases and J 2 bases, with 14 bases left between them. The length of the CDR3 is 14 residues. CDR3 DNA sequence: TGTGCCAGCAAAGGGGCAGGACTAAACTATGGCTACACCTTC. It yields the protein CASKGAGLNYGYTF.

V usage is TRBV6-5 and J usage is TRBJ1-4; D might be TRBD1 (5 bases). Trimming took off 10 bases at V and 1 base at J, with 10 bases between the two ends. Germline loops: CDR1 MNHEY, CDR2 SVGAGI. CDR3 length equals 13 residues. The CDR3 spells CATRGETNEKLFF. In DNA form, the CDR3 reads TGTGCCACGCGAGGGGAAACTAATGAAAAACTGTTTTTT.

This clonotype was detected only a few times. The V gene is TRBV15, the J gene TRBJ1-6, with 7 bases lining up with TRBD1. Trimming at V came to 0 bases and at J to 6 bases, leaving 5 bases not matched to a gene. CDR3 length: 16 amino acids. CDR1 is LNHNV, CDR2 YYDKDF, per germline (reference sequence). In nucleotides, the CDR3 is TGTGCCACCAGCAGAGATCGACAGGGCGGTAATTCACCCCTCCACTTT. Its translation: CATSRDRQGGNSPLHF. The whole variable domain, filled in from reference TRBV15 and TRBJ1-6, reads DAMVIQNPRYQVTQFGKPVTLSCSQTLNHNVMYWYQQKSSQAPKLLFHYYDKDFNNEADTPDNFQSRRPNTSFCFLDIRSPGLGDTAMYLCATSRDRQGGNSPLHFGNGTRLTVT.

V is TRBV6-1 and J is TRBJ2-7; possible D gene TRBD2, 6 bases. The V end lost 7 bases, the J end lost 11 bases, and 21 bases lay between the germline ends. Germline CDR1 is MNHNS and CDR2 is SASEGT. The CDR3 has 13 residues. CDR3 sequence (DNA): TGTGCCAGCAAGGGGACTGTCTCCTATGAGGAGTACTTC. This encodes CASKGTVSYEEYF.

The CDR3 bases are TGTGCCAGCAGCCCCGAGGGGGACAGGGGCTCCTACGAGCAGTACTTC. The encoded protein is CASSPEGDRGSYEQYF. The genes are TRBV7-9 and TRBJ2-7, with 10 bases identical to TRBD1. CDR3 length: 16 amino acids. The trim removed 5 bases at V and 0 bases at J, leaving 7 bases unmatched. CDR1 and CDR2 (germline): SEHNR, FQNEAQ (reference sequence).

By its share, this clonotype is medium-sized. The V call is TRBV20-1, the J call TRBJ2-7, with a weak D call TRBD2 (5 bases). The CDR3 has 11 residues. CDR1 and CDR2 from the germline V gene are DFQATT and SNEGSKA (reference sequence). The germline V and J ends were trimmed by 6 bases and 7 bases, with 13 bases remaining between them. CDR3 amino acids: CSAERTGEQYF. For the CDR3, the DNA is TGCAGTGCCGAGAGGACGGGGGAGCAGTACTTC.

Notes on this clonotype: It may be a read error: a sequence one base away is much more abundant. This chain connects TRBV19 to TRBJ1-1, with 9 bases fitting TRBD1. The CDR3 covers 14 residues. Germline V gene sequence: CDR1 LNHDA, CDR2 SQIVND (reference sequence). V was clipped by 9 bases and J by 10 bases; unmatched bases: 15. CDR3: CASKGQGTSVGAFF. The CDR3 region has the DNA TGTGCCAGCAAGGGACAGGGAACGTCTGTTGGAGCTTTCTTT.

Many counts were recorded for this clonotype. The J gene is TRBJ2-1, the V gene TRBV7-3; D uncertain. CDR1 is SGHTA, CDR2 FQGTGA, per germline. V was cut by 5 bases and J by 8 bases, with 19 bases left in between. This CDR3 is built from 15 residues. The CDR3 nucleotides are TGTGCCAGCAGCCCACATAGGACCCGTTCGGATGAGCAGTTCTTC. Protein product: CASSPHRTRSDEQFF.

This chain connects TRBV6-2 or TRBV6-3 to TRBJ2-3; D gene uncertain. The V end lost 0 bases, the J end lost 11 bases, and 15 bases lay between the germline ends. The CDR3 has 14 residues. In germline, CDR1 is MNHEY, CDR2 SVGEGT. The CDR3 protein is CASSYSTFANEQYF. The CDR3, as DNA: TGTGCCAGCAGTTACTCGACCTTTGCGAATGAGCAGTATTTT.

This clonotype was recorded at least ten times. The chain joins TRBV5-8 to TRBJ2-7, with D perhaps TRBD1 or TRBD2 (5 bases each). This CDR3 comprises 14 residues. V gave up 5 bases and J gave up 1 base, with 13 bases separating them. The germline V gene has CDR1 SGHTS and CDR2 YDEGEE. The CDR3 region has the DNA TGTGCCAGCAGGGCCGGGACGGATTCCTACGAGCAGTACTTC. This gives the protein CASRAGTDSYEQYF.

This clonotype was observed at least ten times. This sequence joins TRBV6-6 and TRBJ1-5; D not certain. V was clipped by 6 bases and J by 7 bases, with 10 bases between them. The CDR3 totals 12 residues. The germline gives CDR1 MNHNY, CDR2 SVGAGI (reference sequence). This chain's CDR3 is CASSPSRQPQHF. CDR3 DNA: TGTGCCAGCAGCCCGTCACGACAGCCCCAGCATTTT.

The gene calls are TRBV20-1 and TRBJ2-1; D may match TRBD1 or TRBD2 (5 bases each). The CDR3 is 13 residues long. Trimming removed 7 bases from V and 0 bases from J, with 10 bases in between. The germline V gene encodes CDR1 DFQATT and CDR2 SNEGSKA (reference sequence). The CDR3 reads CSGGANSYNEQFF. In DNA, the CDR3 is TGCAGTGGAGGGGCTAACTCCTACAATGAGCAGTTCTTC.

The chain carries TRBV20-1 and TRBJ1-4; perhaps TRBD1 as D (6 bases). This CDR3 contains 14 residues. Germline lookup yields CDR1 DFQATT and CDR2 SNEGSKA (reference sequence). The germline V and J ends were trimmed by 5 bases and 7 bases, with 17 bases remaining between them. The CDR3, as DNA: TGCAGTGCTCCCCCCGGGGGCGATGGTGAAAAACTGTTTTTT. The encoded protein is CSAPPGGDGEKLFF.

This clonotype was detected ten times or more. V is TRBV20-1 and J is TRBJ2-7; D is uncertain. V was pared by 5 bases and J by 5 bases, with 13 bases between. The CDR3 is made up of 12 amino acids. Germline V gene sequence: CDR1 DFQATT, CDR2 SNEGSKA (reference sequence). CDR3 sequence: CSAPPKLDEQYF. The CDR3 DNA sequence: TGCAGTGCTCCCCCCAAATTGGACGAGCAGTACTTC.

In regard to this clonotype: No conserved phenylalanine or tryptophan ends this CDR3, so it is likely a read error. It is unclear where the CDR3 begins or ends on the DNA, so no DNA is shown, and the CDR3 is as TCRdb lists it. This chain joins TRBV6-1 and TRBJ2-6; TRBD1 was called by the table and not checked on the DNA. Germline lookup yields CDR1 MNHNS and CDR2 SASEGT. A total of 11 residues make up the CDR3, ends included. CDR3 residues: CASSGGGTGVV.

The genes are TRBV10-3 and TRBJ1-6, with TRBD1 identical over 7 bases. V lost 0 bases to trimming and J lost 4 bases; unmatched junction nucleotides: 6. The CDR3 is 17 residues long. Per germline, CDR1 ENHRY and CDR2 SYGVKD. The CDR3 DNA is TGTGCCATCAGTGAGTCATTGGCGGGACAGTATAATTCACCCCTCCACTTT. Translation gives CAISESLAGQYNSPLHF.

This chain connects TRBV10-2 to TRBJ1-5, with a tentative D call TRBD1 (6 bases). CDR1 and CDR2 from the germline V gene are WSHSY and SAAADI. Trimming left V 4 bases short and J 3 bases short, with 13 bases between. The CDR3 has 15 residues. CDR3 in amino acids: CASSVSGGANQPQHF. CDR3 DNA sequence: TGCGCCAGCAGTGTCAGCGGGGGGGCCAATCAGCCCCAGCATTTT.

The chain combines TRBV2 with TRBJ1-5; D perhaps matches TRBD1 (5 bases). Trimming removed 1 base from V and 11 bases from J, with 24 bases in between. The CDR3 runs 17 residues. Per the germline V gene, CDR1 is SNHLY and CDR2 is FYNNEI. The CDR3 coding sequence is TGTGCCAGCAGTGAAGGTTTGATCGGGGCGATTAGGGAGACCCAGCATTTT. Translated, it gives CASSEGLIGAIRETQHF.

This clonotype was found many times. The chain carries TRBV11-2 and TRBJ2-3; D remains ambiguous. V dropped 6 bases and J dropped 2 bases, with 9 bases sitting between them. This CDR3 has 13 amino acids. From germline, CDR1 is SGHAT and CDR2 FQNNGV. The CDR3 sequence is CASSPGITDTQYF. In DNA form, the CDR3 reads TGTGCCAGCAGTCCTGGGATCACAGATACGCAGTATTTT.

The table lists this clonotype with a count of one. The genes are TRBV9 and TRBJ2-3; D call uncertain. The V end was cut by 4 bases, the J end by 4 bases, with 19 bases between. Germline CDR1 SGDLS, CDR2 YYNGEE. The CDR3 contains 16 residues. This CDR3 reads CASSQVMLGIPDTQYF. The DNA for the CDR3 is TGTGCCAGCAGCCAAGTGATGCTAGGGATCCCAGATACGCAGTATTTT.

This clonotype has at least ten counts. The chain has TRBV20-1 and TRBJ2-5; 11 bases fit TRBD1. J gave up 1 base and V 2 bases, and 6 bases lay outside the gene matches. CDR1 and CDR2 (germline): DFQATT, SNEGSKA (reference sequence). The CDR3 totals 16 residues. The CDR3 sequence: CSARSLGTGGQETQYF. CDR3 DNA: TGCAGTGCTAGATCTTTGGGGACAGGGGGCCAAGAGACCCAGTACTTC.

This clonotype appeared many times. The chain has TRBV5-6 and TRBJ1-3, with D unclear. This CDR3 has 12 amino acids. Trimming cost V 1 base and J 3 bases, with 2 bases left between them. The germline CDR1 and CDR2 sequences are SGHDT and YYEEEE. The CDR3 coding sequence is TGTGCCAGCAGCTTGATTGGAAACACCATATATTTT. It is translated as CASSLIGNTIYF.

The CDR3 here is CASSVDSVNTIYF. The CDR3 nucleotides are TGTGCCAGCAGCGTGGACAGTGTGAACACCATATATTTT. This chain links TRBV7-9 with TRBJ1-3; a weak D match, TRBD1 (6 bases). The CDR3 consists of 13 residues. The germline CDR1 and CDR2 sequences are SEHNR and FQNEAQ (reference sequence). V gave up 5 bases and J gave up 7 bases, with 12 bases separating them.

In this sample, this clonotype turned up many times. The rearrangement joins TRBV4-1 to TRBJ1-4, with D possibly matching TRBD1 (5 bases). Germline CDR1 MGHRA, CDR2 YSYEKL. V was trimmed by 5 bases and J by 0 bases, leaving 13 bases between them. This CDR3 comprises 16 residues. CDR3 loop: CASSSRDDATNEKLFF. CDR3 nucleotides: TGCGCCAGCAGCTCCCGGGACGATGCAACTAATGAAAAACTGTTTTTT.